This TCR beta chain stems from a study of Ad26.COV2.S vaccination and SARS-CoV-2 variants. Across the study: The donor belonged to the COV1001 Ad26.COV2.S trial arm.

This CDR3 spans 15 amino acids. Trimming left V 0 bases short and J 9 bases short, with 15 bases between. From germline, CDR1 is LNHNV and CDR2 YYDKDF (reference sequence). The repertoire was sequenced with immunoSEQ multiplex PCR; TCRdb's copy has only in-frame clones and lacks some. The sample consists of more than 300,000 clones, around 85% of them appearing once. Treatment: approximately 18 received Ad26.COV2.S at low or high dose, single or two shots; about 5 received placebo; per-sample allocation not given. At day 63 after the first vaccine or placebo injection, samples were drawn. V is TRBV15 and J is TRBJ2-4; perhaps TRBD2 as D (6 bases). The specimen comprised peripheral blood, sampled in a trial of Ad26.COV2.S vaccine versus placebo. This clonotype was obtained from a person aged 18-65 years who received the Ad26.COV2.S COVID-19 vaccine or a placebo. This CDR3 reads CATSRDLLGGSIQYF. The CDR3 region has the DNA TGTGCCACCAGCAGAGATCTCCTGGGAGGAAGCATTCAGTACTTC.